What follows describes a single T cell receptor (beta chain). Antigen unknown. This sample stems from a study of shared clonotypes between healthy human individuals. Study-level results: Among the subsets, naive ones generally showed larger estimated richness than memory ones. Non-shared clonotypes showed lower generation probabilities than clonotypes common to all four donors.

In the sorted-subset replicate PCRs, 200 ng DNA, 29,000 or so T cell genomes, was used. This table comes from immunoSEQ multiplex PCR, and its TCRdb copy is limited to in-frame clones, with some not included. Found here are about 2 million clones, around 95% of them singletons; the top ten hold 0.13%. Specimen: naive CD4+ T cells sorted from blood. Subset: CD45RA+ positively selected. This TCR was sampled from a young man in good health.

The CDR3 loop reads CASRVNYGYTF. CDR3 DNA: TGTGCCAGCAGAGTAAACTATGGCTACACCTTC. The rearrangement joins TRBV6-5 to TRBJ1-2, with D unclear. CDR1 and CDR2 from the germline V gene are MNHEY and SVGAGI. Trimming removed 6 bases from V and 2 bases from J, with 4 bases in between. This CDR3 comprises 11 residues.